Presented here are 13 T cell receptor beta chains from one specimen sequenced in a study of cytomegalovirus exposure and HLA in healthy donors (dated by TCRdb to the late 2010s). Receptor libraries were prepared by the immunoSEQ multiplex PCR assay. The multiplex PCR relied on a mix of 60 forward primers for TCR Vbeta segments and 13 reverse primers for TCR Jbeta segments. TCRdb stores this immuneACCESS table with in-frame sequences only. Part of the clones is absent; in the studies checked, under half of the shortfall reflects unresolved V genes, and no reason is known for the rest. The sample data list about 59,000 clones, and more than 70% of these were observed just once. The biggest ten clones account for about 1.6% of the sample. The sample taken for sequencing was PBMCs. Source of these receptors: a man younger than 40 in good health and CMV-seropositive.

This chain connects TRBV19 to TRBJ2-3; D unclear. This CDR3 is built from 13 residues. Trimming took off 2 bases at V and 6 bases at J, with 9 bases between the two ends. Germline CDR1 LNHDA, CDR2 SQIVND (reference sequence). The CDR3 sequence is CASSISKRDTQYF. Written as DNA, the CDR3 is TGTGCCAGTAGTATAAGCAAACGGGATACGCAGTATTTT.

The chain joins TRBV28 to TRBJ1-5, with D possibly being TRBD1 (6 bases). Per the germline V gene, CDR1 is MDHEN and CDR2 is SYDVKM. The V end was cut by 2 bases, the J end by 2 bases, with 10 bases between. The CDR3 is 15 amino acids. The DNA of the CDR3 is TGTGCCAGCAGTTTACAGGGGCCAGGCAATCAGCCCCAGCATTTT. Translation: CASSLQGPGNQPQHF.

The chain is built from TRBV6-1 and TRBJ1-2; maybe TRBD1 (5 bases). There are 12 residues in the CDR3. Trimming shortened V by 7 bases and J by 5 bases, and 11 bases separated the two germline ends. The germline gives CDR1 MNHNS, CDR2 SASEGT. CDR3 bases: TGTGCCAGCAAGCAGGGTTTATATGGCTACACCTTC. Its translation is CASKQGLYGYTF.

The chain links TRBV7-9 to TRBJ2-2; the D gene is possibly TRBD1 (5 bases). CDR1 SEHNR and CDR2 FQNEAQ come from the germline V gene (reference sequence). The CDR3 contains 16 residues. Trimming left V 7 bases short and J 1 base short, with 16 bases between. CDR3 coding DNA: TGTGCCAGCAACAAAGGGGTTAGCTGGAACACCGGGGAGCTGTTTTTT. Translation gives CASNKGVSWNTGELFF.

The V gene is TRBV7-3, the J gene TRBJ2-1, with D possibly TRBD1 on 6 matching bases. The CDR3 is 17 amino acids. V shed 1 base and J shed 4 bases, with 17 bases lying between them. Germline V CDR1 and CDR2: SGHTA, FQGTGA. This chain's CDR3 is CASSLKAWQGPYNEQFF. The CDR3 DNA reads TGTGCCAGCAGCTTAAAGGCGTGGCAGGGGCCTTACAATGAGCAGTTCTTC.

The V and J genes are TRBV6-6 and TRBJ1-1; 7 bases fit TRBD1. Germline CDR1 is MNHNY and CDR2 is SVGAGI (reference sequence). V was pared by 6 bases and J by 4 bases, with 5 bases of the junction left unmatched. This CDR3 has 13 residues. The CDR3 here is CASRPQGGTEAFF. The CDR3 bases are TGTGCCAGCAGACCTCAGGGGGGCACTGAAGCTTTCTTT.

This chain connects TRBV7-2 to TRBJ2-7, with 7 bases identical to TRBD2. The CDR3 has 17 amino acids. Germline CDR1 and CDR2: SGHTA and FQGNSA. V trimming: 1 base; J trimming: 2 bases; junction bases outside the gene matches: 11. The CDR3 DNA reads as TGTGCCAGCAGCTTAGTGGTGGCTAGCGGACGAGCCTACGAGCAGTACTTC. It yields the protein CASSLVVASGRAYEQYF.

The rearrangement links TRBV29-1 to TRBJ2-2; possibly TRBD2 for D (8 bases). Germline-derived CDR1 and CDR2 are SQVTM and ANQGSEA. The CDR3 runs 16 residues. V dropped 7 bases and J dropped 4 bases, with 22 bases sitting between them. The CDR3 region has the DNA TGCAGCGCCAAGGGGGCGGGAGGCCAGGGCACCGGGGAGCTGTTTTTT. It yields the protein CSAKGAGGQGTGELFF.

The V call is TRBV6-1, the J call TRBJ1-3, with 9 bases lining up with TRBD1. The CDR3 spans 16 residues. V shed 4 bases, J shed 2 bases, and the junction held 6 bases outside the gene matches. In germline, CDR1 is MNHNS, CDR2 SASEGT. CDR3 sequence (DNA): TGTGCCAGCAGTGGGACAGGGGCAGAACCTGGAAACACCATATATTTT. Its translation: CASSGTGAEPGNTIYF.

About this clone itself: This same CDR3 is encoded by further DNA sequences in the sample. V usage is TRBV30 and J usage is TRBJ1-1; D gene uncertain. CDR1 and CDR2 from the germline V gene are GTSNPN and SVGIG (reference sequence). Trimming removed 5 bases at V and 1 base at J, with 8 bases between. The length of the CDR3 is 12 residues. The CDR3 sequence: CAWSPGNTEAFF. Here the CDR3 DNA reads TGTGCCTGGTCCCCGGGGAACACTGAAGCTTTCTTT.

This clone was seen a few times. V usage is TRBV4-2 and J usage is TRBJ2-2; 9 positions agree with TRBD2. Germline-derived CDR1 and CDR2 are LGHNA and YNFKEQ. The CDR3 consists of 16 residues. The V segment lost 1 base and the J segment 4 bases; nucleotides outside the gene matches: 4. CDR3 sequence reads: CASSQARAGGTGELFF. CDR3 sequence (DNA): TGTGCCAGCAGCCAAGCCCGAGCGGGGGGCACCGGGGAGCTGTTTTTT.

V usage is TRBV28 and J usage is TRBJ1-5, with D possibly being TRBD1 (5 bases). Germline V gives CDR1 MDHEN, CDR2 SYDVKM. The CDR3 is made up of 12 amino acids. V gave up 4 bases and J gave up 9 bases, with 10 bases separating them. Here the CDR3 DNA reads TGTGCCAGCAGTTACCGACAGCTGCCCCAGCATTTT. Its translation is CASSYRQLPQHF.

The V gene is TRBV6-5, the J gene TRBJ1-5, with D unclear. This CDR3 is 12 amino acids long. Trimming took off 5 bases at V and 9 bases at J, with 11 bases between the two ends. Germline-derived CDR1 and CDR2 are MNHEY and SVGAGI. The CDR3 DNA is TGTGCCAGCAGTGAAGGAGGGAGGCCCCAGCATTTT. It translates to CASSEGGRPQHF.